A selection of T cell receptor beta chains follows, all from one sample in a study of CD8+CD57+ T cells in acquired aplastic anemia. TCRdb fed the reads into MiXCR, producing one record per CDR3 protein. The sample has 170,000 or so distinct CDR3 sequences; more than 60% are singletons. Sequenced: sorted CD4+, CD8+, or CD8+CD57+ T cells (not recorded which) from PBMCs. These receptors were taken from a human donor with aplastic anemia. CDR3s include the opening cysteine and the closing phenylalanine or tryptophan. The order of the fields is V gene, D gene, clone size, J gene, CDR3 DNA, CDR3 protein. The D gene is left open where the match is weak. Clone size is not always given. Where it is, it says once, few, many or a class for expanded clones.

V gene: TRBV19; D gene: NA; clone size: few; J gene: TRBJ2-3; CDR3 DNA: TGTGCCAGTAGTATAGTGGCGGGGACTAGCACAGATACGCAGTATTTT; CDR3 protein: CASSIVAGTSTDTQYF
V gene: TRBV5-1; D gene: NA; clone size: NA; J gene: TRBJ1-1; CDR3 DNA: TGCGCCAGCAGCTTGCGATCCGGAGGGGACACTGAAGCTTTCTTT; CDR3 protein: CASSLRSGGDTEAFF
V gene: TRBV2; D gene: NA; clone size: NA; J gene: TRBJ1-6; CDR3 DNA: TGTGCCAGCAGTGAACAGGGGTCGGGAAATTCACCCCTCCACTTT; CDR3 protein: CASSEQGSGNSPLHF
V gene: TRBV7-8; D gene: NA; clone size: few; J gene: TRBJ1-2; CDR3 DNA: TGTGCCAGCTCACCTGTGGAGAGGGGGAAAAACTATGGCTACACCTTC; CDR3 protein: CASSPVERGKNYGYTF
V gene: TRBV25-1; D gene: NA; clone size: NA; J gene: TRBJ1-5; CDR3 DNA: TGTGCCAGCTCCTCTGGGGTTTGCCACACTCATGATGCACTGTGTAGCAATCAGCCCCAGCATTTT; CDR3 protein: CASSSGVCHTHDALCSNQPQHF
V gene: TRBV4-1; D gene: NA; clone size: many; J gene: TRBJ2-2; CDR3 DNA: TGCGCCAGCAGCCAACAGGTTAACACCGGGGAGCTGTTTTTT; CDR3 protein: CASSQQVNTGELFF
V gene: TRBV19; D gene: NA; clone size: NA; J gene: TRBJ2-7; CDR3 DNA: TGTGCCAGTAGTATCATGGCGGGAAACTCCTACGAGCAGTACTTC; CDR3 protein: CASSIMAGNSYEQYF
V gene: TRBV7-9; D gene: TRBD1; clone size: NA; J gene: TRBJ1-1; CDR3 DNA: TGTGCCAGCGGGACAGGGCGGTATGAAGCTTTCTTT; CDR3 protein: CASGTGRYEAFF
V gene: TRBV7-8; D gene: NA; clone size: NA; J gene: TRBJ2-1; CDR3 DNA: TGTGCCGGCAGCCCGCCCTCTGCTAGAGGGGAGGCTGAGCAGTTCTTC; CDR3 protein: CAGSPPSARGEAEQFF
V gene: TRBV2; D gene: TRBD1; clone size: once; J gene: TRBJ1-6; CDR3 DNA: TGTGCCAGCAGTGCCAGGACAGGGGAGCATTCACCCCTCCACTTT; CDR3 protein: CASSARTGEHSPLHF
V gene: TRBV7-6; D gene: NA; clone size: NA; J gene: TRBJ1-2; CDR3 DNA: TGTGCCAGCAGCTTTGGCGGGGGAGATGACTACACCTTC; CDR3 protein: CASSFGGGDDYTF
V gene: TRBV2; D gene: NA; clone size: NA; J gene: TRBJ2-7; CDR3 DNA: TGTGCCATCAGTGAGTCGACCGCGATCTCCTACGAGCAGTACTTC; CDR3 protein: CAISESTAISYEQYF
V gene: TRBV11-3; D gene: NA; clone size: NA; J gene: TRBJ2-3; CDR3 DNA: TGTGCCAGCAGCTCCCGTACCGGAACAGATACGCAGTATTTT; CDR3 protein: CASSSRTGTDTQYF
V gene: TRBV19; D gene: NA; clone size: many; J gene: TRBJ2-6; CDR3 DNA: TGTGCCAGTAGTATAATGATCTCTGGGGCCAACGTCCTGACTTTC; CDR3 protein: CASSIMISGANVLTF
V gene: TRBV5-4; D gene: NA; clone size: NA; J gene: TRBJ2-2; CDR3 DNA: TGTGCCAGCAGCCCGGAACCAGGGAACACCGGGGAGCTGTTTTTT; CDR3 protein: CASSPEPGNTGELFF
V gene: TRBV20-1; D gene: TRBD1; clone size: NA; J gene: TRBJ2-7; CDR3 DNA: TGCAGTGCTAGAGATGGGGGGACAGGGGGCCACGAGCAGTACTTC; CDR3 protein: CSARDGGTGGHEQYF
V gene: TRBV12-3/TRBV12-4; D gene: NA; clone size: many; J gene: TRBJ1-2; CDR3 DNA: TGTGCCAGCAGTTTGCCTAACTCTAACTATGGCTACACCTTC; CDR3 protein: CASSLPNSNYGYTF
V gene: TRBV19; D gene: NA; clone size: NA; J gene: TRBJ1-1; CDR3 DNA: TGTGCCAGTAGTTCCCAAAGGGGGAAGGCTTTCTTT; CDR3 protein: CASSSQRGKAFF
V gene: TRBV12-3/TRBV12-4; D gene: TRBD1; clone size: NA; J gene: TRBJ2-7; CDR3 DNA: TGTGCCAGCAGGGCCGGGACAGGGATTTACGAGCAGTACTTC; CDR3 protein: CASRAGTGIYEQYF
V gene: TRBV11-1; D gene: NA; clone size: NA; J gene: TRBJ2-1; CDR3 DNA: TGTGCCAGCAGCCCGGGGCAGGTGATTATGCAGTTCTTC; CDR3 protein: CASSPGQVIMQFF
V gene: TRBV15; D gene: NA; clone size: NA; J gene: TRBJ1-4; CDR3 DNA: TGTGCCACCAGCAGAGACCGGGGGACGGGGGATGAAAAACTGTTTTTT; CDR3 protein: CATSRDRGTGDEKLFF
V gene: TRBV9; D gene: NA; clone size: NA; J gene: TRBJ1-5; CDR3 DNA: TGTGCCAGCAGCCAAATTCAGGGCTTAGGTCAGCCCCAGCATTTT; CDR3 protein: CASSQIQGLGQPQHF
V gene: TRBV2; D gene: TRBD1; clone size: NA; J gene: TRBJ2-3; CDR3 DNA: TGTGCCAGCAGTCCGGGACAGGGGAGCTACAATGAGCAGTATTTT; CDR3 protein: CASSPGQGSYNEQYF
V gene: TRBV6-1; D gene: NA; clone size: many; J gene: TRBJ1-5; CDR3 DNA: TGTGCCAGCAGTGAATTTGGGGGAAGCAATCAGCCCCAGCATTTT; CDR3 protein: CASSEFGGSNQPQHF
V gene: TRBV7-2; D gene: NA; clone size: NA; J gene: TRBJ2-7; CDR3 DNA: TGTGCCAGCAGCTTAGCGGAGGACAGCCCCTCCTACGAGCAGTACTTC; CDR3 protein: CASSLAEDSPSYEQYF
V gene: TRBV20-1; D gene: NA; clone size: NA; J gene: TRBJ2-7; CDR3 DNA: TGCAGTGCTAGCCCGGGGACCTACGAGCAGTACTTC; CDR3 protein: CSASPGTYEQYF
V gene: TRBV10-3; D gene: NA; clone size: NA; J gene: TRBJ1-4; CDR3 DNA: TGTGCCATCAGTGAAGGGGAGCTTAATGAAAAACCGTTTTTT; CDR3 protein: CAISEGELNEKPFF
V gene: TRBV20-1; D gene: TRBD2; clone size: few; J gene: TRBJ2-7; CDR3 DNA: TGCAGTGCTAGTCGGACTAGCGGCTCCTACGAGCAGTACTTC; CDR3 protein: CSASRTSGSYEQYF
V gene: TRBV12-3/TRBV12-4; D gene: TRBD2; clone size: many; J gene: TRBJ2-2; CDR3 DNA: TGTGCCAGCAGTCCCAGTCCCGGGACTAGCGTCGGCACCGGGGAGCTGTTTTTT; CDR3 protein: CASSPSPGTSVGTGELFF
V gene: TRBV5-4; D gene: NA; clone size: NA; J gene: TRBJ1-3; CDR3 DNA: TGTGCCAGCAGCTGGACAGAGTCTGGAAACACCATATATTTT; CDR3 protein: CASSWTESGNTIYF
V gene: TRBV5-1; D gene: TRBD1; clone size: NA; J gene: TRBJ2-7; CDR3 DNA: TGCGCCAGCAGCCGGGACAGCGCGGCCTACGAGCAGTACTTC; CDR3 protein: CASSRDSAAYEQYF